These T cell receptor beta chains were read from a single sample in a study of T cell responses to AZD1222 COVID-19 vaccine. Assay used: immunoSEQ multiplex PCR; TCRdb lists only in-frame clones, some missing. The sample yields around 160,000 clones, more than 70% seen once. The starting material was peripheral blood, obtained on day 0 of AZD1222 vaccination. All receptors derive from an adult in good health. Both conserved end residues are part of each CDR3. The D gene is left open where the match is weak. Clone size is not always given. Where it is, it says once, few, many or a class for expanded clones.

j_call	d_call	clone_size	v_call	cdr3_nt	cdr3_aa
TRBJ1-6	.	.	TRBV10-1	TGCGCCAGCACCCCGGACAGTCATAATTCACCCCTCCACTTT	CASTPDSHNSPLHF
TRBJ2-7	TRBD2	.	TRBV7-8	TGTGCCAGCAGCTTCTTTGGGGGGGCCTACGAGCAGTACTTC	CASSFFGGAYEQYF
TRBJ1-2	.	.	TRBV29-1	TGCAGCGTCGTCGACGGCTCCTATGGCTACACCTTC	CSVVDGSYGYTF
TRBJ2-7	TRBD1	.	TRBV4-1	TGCGCCAGCAGCCAAAGGACAGGGGGCCGGCAGAACTACGAGCAGTACTTC	CASSQRTGGRQNYEQYF
TRBJ2-3	.	.	TRBV2	TGTGCCAGCAGTAACCCCGGGACACCAAGCACAGATACGCAGTATTTT	CASSNPGTPSTDTQYF
TRBJ2-7	TRBD2	.	TRBV19	TGTGCCAGTAGTTCTAGCGGGGGGTTCGCCTACGAGCAGTACTTC	CASSSSGGFAYEQYF
TRBJ1-1	.	.	TRBV12-3/TRBV12-4	TGTGCCAGCCTATCGCAGCCAAACACTGAAGCTTTCTTT	CASLSQPNTEAFF
TRBJ2-3	TRBD2	.	TRBV19	TGTGCCAGTATGGAACTAGCGGGGGGCGGAGATACGCAGTATTTT	CASMELAGGGDTQYF
TRBJ1-2	.	.	TRBV29-1	TGCAGCGTTCTGACAGTAGCTAACTATGGCTACACCTTC	CSVLTVANYGYTF
TRBJ2-2	TRBD1	.	TRBV6-5	TGTGCCAGCAGTTACGACAGGGGGCAGAGCGGGGAGCTGTTTTTT	CASSYDRGQSGELFF
TRBJ2-7	.	few	TRBV18	TGTGCCAGCTCACGGCAGGGGAATCCTTACGAGCAGTACTTC	CASSRQGNPYEQYF
TRBJ1-1	.	.	TRBV18	TGTGCCAGCTCCCCCTCAGGGGACCTTGAAGCTTTCTTT	CASSPSGDLEAFF
TRBJ1-2	.	.	TRBV6-5	TGTGCCAGCAGTTACGGTGGCAGGGGAAATGGCTACACCTTC	CASSYGGRGNGYTF
TRBJ2-5	.	once	TRBV5-4	TGTGCCAGCGGGGGGTCGCAAGAGACCCAGTACTTC	CASGGSQETQYF
TRBJ1-1	.	.	TRBV7-9	TGTGCCAGCAGCAGCCGACAGGAGGGGAACACTGAAGCTTTCTTT	CASSSRQEGNTEAFF
TRBJ2-4	.	few	TRBV2	TGTGCCAGCAGTGACCCCGCAGGGGAAAACATTCAGTACTTC	CASSDPAGENIQYF